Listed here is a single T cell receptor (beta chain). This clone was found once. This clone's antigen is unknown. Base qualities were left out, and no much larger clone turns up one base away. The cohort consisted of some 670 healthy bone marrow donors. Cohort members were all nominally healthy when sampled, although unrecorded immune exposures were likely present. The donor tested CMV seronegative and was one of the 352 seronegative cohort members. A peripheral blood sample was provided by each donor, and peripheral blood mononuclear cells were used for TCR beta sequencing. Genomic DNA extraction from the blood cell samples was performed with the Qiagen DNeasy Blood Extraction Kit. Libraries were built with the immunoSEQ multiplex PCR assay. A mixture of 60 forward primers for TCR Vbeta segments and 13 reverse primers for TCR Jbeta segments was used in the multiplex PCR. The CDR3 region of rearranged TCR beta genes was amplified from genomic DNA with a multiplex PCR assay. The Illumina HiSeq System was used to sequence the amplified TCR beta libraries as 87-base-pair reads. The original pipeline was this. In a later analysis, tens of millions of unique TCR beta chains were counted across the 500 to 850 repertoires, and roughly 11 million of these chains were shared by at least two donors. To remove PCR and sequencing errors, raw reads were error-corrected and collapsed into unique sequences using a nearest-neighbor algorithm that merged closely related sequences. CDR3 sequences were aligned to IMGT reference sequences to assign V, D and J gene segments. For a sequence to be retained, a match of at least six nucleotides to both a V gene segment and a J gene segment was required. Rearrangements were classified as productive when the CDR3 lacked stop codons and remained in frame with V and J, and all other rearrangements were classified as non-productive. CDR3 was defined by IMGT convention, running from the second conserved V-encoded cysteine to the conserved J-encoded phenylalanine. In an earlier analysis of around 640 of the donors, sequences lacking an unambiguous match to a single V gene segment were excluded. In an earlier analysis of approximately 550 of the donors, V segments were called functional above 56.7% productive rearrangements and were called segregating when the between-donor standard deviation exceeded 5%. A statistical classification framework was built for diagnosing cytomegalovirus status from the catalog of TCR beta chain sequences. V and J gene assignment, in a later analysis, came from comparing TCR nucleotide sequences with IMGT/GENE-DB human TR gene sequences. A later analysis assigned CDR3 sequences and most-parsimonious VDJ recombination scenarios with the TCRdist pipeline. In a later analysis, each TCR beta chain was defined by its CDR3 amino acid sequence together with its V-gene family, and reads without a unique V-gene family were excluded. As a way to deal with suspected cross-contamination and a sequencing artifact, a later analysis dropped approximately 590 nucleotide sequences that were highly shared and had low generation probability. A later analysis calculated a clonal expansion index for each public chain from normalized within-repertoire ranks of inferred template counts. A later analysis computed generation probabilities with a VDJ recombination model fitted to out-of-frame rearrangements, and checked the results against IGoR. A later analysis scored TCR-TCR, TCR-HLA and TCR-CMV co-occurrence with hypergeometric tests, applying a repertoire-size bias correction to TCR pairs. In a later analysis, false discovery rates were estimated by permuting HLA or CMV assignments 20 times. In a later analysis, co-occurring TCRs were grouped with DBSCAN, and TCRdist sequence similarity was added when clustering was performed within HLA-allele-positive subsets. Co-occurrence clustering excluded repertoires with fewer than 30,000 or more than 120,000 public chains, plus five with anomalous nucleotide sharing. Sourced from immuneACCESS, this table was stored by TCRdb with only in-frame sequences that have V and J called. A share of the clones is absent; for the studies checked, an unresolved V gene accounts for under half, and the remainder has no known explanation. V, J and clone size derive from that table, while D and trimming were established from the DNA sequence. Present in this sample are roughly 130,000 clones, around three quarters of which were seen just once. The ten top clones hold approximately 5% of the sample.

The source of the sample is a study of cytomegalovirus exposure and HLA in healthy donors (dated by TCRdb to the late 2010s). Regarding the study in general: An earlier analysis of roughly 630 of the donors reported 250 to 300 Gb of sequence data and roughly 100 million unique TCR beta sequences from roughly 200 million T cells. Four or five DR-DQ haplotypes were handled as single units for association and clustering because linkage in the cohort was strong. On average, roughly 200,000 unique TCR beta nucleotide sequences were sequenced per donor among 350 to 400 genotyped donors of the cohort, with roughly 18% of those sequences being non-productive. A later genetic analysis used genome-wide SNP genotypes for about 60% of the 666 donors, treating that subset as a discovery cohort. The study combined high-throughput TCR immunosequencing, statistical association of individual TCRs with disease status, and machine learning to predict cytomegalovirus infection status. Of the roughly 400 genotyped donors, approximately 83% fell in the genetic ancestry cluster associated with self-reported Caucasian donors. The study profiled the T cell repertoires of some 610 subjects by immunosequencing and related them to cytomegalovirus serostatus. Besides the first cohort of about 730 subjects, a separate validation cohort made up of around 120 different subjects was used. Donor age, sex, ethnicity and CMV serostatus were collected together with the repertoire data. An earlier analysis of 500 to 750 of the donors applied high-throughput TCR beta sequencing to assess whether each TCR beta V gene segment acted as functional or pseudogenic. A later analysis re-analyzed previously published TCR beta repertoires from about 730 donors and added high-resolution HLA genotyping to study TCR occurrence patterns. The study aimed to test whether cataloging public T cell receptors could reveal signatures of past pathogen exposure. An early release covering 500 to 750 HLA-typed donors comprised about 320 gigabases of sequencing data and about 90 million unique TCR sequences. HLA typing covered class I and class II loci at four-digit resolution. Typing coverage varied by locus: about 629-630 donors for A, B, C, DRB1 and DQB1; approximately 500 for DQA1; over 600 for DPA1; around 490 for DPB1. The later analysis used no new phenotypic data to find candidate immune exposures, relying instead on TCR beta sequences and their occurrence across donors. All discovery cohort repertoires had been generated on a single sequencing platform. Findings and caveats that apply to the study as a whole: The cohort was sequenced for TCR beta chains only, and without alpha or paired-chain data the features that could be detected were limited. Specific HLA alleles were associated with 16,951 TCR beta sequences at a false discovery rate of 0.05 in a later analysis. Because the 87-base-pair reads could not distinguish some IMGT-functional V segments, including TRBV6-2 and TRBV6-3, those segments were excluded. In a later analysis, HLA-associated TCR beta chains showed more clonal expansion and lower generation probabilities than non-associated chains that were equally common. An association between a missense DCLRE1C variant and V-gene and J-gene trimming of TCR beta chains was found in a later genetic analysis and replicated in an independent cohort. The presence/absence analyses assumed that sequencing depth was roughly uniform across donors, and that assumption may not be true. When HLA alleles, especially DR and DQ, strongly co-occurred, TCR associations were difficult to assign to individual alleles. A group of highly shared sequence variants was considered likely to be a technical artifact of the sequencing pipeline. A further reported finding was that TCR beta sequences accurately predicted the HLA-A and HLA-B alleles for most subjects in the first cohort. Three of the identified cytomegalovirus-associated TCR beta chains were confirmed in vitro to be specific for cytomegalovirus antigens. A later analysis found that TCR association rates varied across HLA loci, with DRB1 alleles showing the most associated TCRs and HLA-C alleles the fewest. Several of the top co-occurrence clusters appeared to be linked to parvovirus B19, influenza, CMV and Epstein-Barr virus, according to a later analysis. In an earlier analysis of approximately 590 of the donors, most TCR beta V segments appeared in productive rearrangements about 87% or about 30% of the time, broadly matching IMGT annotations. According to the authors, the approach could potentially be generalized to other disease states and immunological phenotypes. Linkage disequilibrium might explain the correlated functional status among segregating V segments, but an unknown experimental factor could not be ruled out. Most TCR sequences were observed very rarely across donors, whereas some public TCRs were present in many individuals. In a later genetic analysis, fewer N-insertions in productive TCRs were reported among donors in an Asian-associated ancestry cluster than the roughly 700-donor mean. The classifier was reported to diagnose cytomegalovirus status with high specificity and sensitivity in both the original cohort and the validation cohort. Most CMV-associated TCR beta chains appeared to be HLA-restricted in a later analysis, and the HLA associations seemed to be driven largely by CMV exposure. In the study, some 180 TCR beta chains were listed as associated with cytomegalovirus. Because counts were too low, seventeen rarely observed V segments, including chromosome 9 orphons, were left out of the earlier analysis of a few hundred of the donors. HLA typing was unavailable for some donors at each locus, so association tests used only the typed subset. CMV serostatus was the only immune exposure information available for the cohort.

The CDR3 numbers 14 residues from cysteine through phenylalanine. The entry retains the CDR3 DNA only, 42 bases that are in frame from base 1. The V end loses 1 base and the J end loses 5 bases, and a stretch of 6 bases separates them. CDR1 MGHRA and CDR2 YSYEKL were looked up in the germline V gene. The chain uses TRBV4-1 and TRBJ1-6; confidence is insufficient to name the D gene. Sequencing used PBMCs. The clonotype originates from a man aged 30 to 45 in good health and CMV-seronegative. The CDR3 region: CASSQAGNNSPLHF. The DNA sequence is TGCGCCAGCAGCCAAGCGGGGAATAATTCACCCCTCCACTTT.